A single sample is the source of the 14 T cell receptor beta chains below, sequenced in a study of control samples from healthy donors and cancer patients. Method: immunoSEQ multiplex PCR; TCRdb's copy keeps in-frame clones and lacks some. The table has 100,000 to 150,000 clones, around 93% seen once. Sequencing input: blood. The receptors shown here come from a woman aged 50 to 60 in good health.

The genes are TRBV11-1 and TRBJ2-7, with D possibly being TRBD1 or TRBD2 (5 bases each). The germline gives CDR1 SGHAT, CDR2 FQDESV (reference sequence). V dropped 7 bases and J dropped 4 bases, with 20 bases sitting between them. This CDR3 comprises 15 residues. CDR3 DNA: TGTGCCAGCATATTATCCGGGACGGACCCTTACGAGCAGTACTTC. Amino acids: CASILSGTDPYEQYF. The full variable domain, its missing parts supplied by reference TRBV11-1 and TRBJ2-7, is EAEVAQSPRYKITEKSQAVAFWCDPISGHATLYWYRQILGQGPELLVQFQDESVVDDSQLPKDRFSAERLKGVDSTLKIQPAELGDSAMYLCASILSGTDPYEQYFGPGTRLTVT.

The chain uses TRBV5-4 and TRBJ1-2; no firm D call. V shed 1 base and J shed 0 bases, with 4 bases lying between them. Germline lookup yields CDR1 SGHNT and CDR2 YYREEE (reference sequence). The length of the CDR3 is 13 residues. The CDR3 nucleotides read TGTGCCAGCAGCTTGACCGCTAACTATGGCTACACCTTC. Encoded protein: CASSLTANYGYTF.

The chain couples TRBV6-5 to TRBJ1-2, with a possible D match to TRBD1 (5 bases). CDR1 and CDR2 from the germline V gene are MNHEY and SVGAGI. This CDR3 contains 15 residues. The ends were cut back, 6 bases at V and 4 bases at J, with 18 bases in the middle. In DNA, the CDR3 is TGTGCCAGCAGCCGAGGGACCGGATCGGGCTATGGCTACACCTTC. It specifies CASSRGTGSGYGYTF.

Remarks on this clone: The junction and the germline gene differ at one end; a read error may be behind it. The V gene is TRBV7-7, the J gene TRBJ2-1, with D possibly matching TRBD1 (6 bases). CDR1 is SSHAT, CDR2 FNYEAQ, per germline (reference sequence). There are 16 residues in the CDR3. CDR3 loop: CASSLEIYRVGFEQFF. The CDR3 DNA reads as TGTGCTAGCAGCTTAGAAATTTACAGGGTCGGCTTTGAGCAGTTCTTC.

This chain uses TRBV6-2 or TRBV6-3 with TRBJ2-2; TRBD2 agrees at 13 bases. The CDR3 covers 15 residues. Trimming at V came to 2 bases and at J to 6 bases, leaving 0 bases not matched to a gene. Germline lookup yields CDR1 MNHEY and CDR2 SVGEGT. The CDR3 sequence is CASSYGTSGAGELFF. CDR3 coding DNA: TGTGCCAGCAGTTACGGGACTAGCGGGGCCGGGGAGCTGTTTTTT.

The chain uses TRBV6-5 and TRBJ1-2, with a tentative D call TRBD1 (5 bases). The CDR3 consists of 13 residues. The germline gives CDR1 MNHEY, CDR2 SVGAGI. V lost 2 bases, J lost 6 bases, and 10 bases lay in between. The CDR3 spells CASSYTRGDGYTF. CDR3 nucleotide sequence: TGTGCCAGCAGTTACACCCGGGGGGATGGCTACACCTTC.

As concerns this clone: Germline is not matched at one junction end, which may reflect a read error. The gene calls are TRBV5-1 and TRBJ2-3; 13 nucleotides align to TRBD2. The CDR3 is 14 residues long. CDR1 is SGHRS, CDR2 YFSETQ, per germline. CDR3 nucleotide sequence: TGCGCCAGCAGCTTGGGGACTAGCGGGGGAGGTAGTGACTTT. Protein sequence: CASSLGTSGGGSDF.

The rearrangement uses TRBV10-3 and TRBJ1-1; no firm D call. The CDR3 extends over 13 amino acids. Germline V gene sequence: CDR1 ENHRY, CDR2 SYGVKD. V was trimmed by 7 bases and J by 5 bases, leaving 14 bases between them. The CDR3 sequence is CAITLGEGTEAFF. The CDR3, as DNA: TGTGCCATCACACTGGGCGAGGGTACTGAAGCTTTCTTT.

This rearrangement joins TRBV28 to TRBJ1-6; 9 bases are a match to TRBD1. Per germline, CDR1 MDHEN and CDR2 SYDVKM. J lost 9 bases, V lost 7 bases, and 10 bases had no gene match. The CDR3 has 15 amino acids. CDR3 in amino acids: CASTLPGQGVSPLHF. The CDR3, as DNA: TGTGCCAGCACTCTCCCGGGACAGGGAGTTTCACCCCTCCACTTT.

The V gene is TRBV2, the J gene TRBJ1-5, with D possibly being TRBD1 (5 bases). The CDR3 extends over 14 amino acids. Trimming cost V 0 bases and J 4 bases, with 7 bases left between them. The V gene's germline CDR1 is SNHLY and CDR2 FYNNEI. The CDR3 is CASSEAQGNQPQHF. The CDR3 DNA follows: TGTGCCAGCAGTGAAGCCCAGGGAAATCAGCCCCAGCATTTT. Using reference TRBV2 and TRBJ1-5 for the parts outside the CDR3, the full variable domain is EPEVTQTPSHQVTQMGQEVILRCVPISNHLYFYWYRQILGQKVEFLVSFYNNEISEKSEIFDDQFSVERPDGSNFTLKIRSTKLEDSAMYFCASSEAQGNQPQHFGDGTRLSIL.

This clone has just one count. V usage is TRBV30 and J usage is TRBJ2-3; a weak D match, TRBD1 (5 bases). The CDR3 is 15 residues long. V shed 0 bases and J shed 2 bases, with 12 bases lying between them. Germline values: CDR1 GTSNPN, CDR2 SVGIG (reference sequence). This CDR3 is CAWSVLTAFTDTQYF. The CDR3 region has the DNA TGTGCCTGGAGTGTACTGACAGCGTTCACAGATACGCAGTATTTT.

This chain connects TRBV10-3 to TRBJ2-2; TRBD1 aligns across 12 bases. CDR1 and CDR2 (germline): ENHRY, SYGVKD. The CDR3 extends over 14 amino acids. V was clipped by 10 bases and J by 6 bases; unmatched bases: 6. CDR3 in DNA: TGTGCCACCCAAGGGACAGGGGGCGCCGGGGAGCTGTTTTTT. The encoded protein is CATQGTGGAGELFF.

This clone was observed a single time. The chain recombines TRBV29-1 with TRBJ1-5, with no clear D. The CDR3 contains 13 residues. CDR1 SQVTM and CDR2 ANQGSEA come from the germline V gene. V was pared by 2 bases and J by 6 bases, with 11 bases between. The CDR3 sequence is CSVESQVGQPQHF. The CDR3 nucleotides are TGCAGCGTTGAATCGCAGGTGGGTCAGCCCCAGCATTTT.

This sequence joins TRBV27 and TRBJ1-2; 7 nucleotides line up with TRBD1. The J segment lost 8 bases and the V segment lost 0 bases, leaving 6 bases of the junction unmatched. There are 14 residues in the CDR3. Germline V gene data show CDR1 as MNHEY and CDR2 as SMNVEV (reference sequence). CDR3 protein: CASSLSGDREGYTF. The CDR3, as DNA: TGTGCCAGCAGTTTATCGGGAGACAGGGAGGGCTACACCTTC.